This paragraph covers one T cell receptor (beta chain) sequence. Its matching antigen is unknown. TCRdb's table, derived via immunoSEQ multiplex PCR, lists solely in-frame clones and lacks some. The sample lists more than 25,000 clones, 70% to 90% seen once, with about 0.34% in the top ten. Time point noted: newly diagnosed, previously untreated cHL patient sample. Magnetic negative selection was used to purify CD4+ T cells from PBMCs that had been thawed. These data are taken from a study of PD-1 blockade in classical Hodgkin lymphoma. General study findings and limits: Baseline TCR diversity was reportedly lower in newly diagnosed patients than in healthy donors. It was reported as lower still in relapsed/refractory patients.

Trimming at V came to 2 bases and at J to 2 bases, leaving 5 bases not matched to a gene. Germline-derived CDR1 and CDR2 are SGHAT and FQNNGV. The CDR3 is made up of 15 amino acids. Sequencing was carried out using CD4+ T cells from blood. V is TRBV11-2 and J is TRBJ2-7; 8 nucleotides match TRBD1. This TCR was recovered from a human donor with classical Hodgkin lymphoma. The CDR3 DNA is TGTGCCAGCAGCTTATTAGGACAGGGAACCTACGAGCAGTACTTC. Protein sequence: CASSLLGQGTYEQYF.